What follows describes a single TCR beta chain. The data stem from a study of OX40 agonist ivuxolimab in advanced cancers. CDR1 is LNHNV, CDR2 YYDKDF, per germline (reference sequence). CDR3 length equals 15 residues. Trimming at V came to 3 bases and at J to 8 bases, leaving 8 bases not matched to a gene. Clones were sequenced by immunoSEQ multiplex PCR, and TCRdb holds only the in-frame ones, with some missing. The sample holds 43,000 or so clones, about 87% seen once. The chain uses TRBV15 and TRBJ1-4; TRBD1 aligns across 8 bases. This receptor was identified in an adult with an advanced solid tumor such as melanoma, head and neck, liver or kidney cancer. The sample consisted of CD4+ or CD8+ T cells sorted from blood, taken in a trial of the OX40 agonist ivuxolimab. The CDR3 is CATSRDRAGNEKLFF. CDR3 nucleotides: TGTGCCACCAGCAGGGACAGGGCGGGGAACGAAAAACTGTTTTTT.